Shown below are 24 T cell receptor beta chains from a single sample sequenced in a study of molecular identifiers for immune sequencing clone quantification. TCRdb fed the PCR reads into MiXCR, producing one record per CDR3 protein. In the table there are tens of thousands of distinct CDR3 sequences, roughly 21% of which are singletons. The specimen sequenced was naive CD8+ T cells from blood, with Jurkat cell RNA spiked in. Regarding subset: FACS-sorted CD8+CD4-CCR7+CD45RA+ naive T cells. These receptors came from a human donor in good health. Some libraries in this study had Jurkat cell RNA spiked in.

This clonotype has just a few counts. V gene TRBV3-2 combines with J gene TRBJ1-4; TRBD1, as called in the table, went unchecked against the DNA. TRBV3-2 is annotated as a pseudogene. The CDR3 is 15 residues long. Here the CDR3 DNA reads TGTGCCAGCAGGCTCGGACAGGGGGGGGATGAAAAACTGTTTTTT. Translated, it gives CASRLGQGGDEKLFF.

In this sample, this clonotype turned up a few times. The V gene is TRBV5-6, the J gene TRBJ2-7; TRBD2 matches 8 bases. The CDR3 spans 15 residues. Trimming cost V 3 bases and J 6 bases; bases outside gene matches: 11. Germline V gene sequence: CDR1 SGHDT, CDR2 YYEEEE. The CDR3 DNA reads TGTGCCAGCAGCTGGGGACTAGTCGGGTCGCCCGAGCAGTACTTC. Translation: CASSWGLVGSPEQYF.

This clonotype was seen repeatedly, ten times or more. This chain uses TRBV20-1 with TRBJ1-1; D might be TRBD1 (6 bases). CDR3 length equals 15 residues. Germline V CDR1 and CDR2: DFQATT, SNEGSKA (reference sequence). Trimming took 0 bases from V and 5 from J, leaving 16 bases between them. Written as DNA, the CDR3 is TGCAGTGCTAGAGATCTCTCTGCAGGGGAGACTGAAGCTTTCTTT. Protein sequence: CSARDLSAGETEAFF.

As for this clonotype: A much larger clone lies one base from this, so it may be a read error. CDR3 sequence reads: CSWSDMNTEAFF. DNA of the CDR3: TGTTCCTGGAGTGATATGAACACTGAAGCTTTCTTT. The chain combines TRBV30 with TRBJ1-1; D remains unclear. The CDR3 runs to 12 residues. CDR1 and CDR2 from the germline V gene are GTSNPN and SVGIG (reference sequence).

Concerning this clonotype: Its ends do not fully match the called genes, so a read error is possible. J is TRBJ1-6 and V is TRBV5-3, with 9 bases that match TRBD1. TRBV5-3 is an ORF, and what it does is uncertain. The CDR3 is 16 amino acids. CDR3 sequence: CASSSKTGGSNSPLHF. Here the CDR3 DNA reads TGTGCCAGCAGCTCGAAAACAGGGGGCAGTAATTCACCCCTCCACTTT.

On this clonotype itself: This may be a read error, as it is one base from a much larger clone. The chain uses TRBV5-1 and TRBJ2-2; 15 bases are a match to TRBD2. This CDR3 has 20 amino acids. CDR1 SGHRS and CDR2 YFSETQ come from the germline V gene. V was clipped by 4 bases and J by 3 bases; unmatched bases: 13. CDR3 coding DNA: TGCGCCAGCAGCACGGGACTAGCGGGGGGCCCCGCTCGTGACACCGGGGAGCTGTTTTTT. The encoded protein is CASSTGLAGGPARDTGELFF.

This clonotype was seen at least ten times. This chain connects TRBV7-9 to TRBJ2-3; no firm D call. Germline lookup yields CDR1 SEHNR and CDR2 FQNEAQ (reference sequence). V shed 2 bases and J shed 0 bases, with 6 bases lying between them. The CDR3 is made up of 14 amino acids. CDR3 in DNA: TGTGCCAGCAGCTTAACTGAAAGCACAGATACGCAGTATTTT. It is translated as CASSLTESTDTQYF.

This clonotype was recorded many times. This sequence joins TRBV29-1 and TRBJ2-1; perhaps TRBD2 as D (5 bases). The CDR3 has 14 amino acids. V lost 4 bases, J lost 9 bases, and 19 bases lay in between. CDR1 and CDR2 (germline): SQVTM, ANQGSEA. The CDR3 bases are TGCAGCGTTGGGCTGGAGGCACCGTTCGGTGAGCAGTTCTTC. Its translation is CSVGLEAPFGEQFF.

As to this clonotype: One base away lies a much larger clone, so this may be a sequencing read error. The CDR3 region is CASSFSGVGELLF. As DNA, the CDR3 is TGTGCCAGCAGTTTCTCAGGGGTCGGGGAGCTGCTTTTT. J is TRBJ2-2 and V is TRBV12-3 or TRBV12-4, with TRBD1 as a possible D gene (6 bases). The CDR3 is 13 amino acids.

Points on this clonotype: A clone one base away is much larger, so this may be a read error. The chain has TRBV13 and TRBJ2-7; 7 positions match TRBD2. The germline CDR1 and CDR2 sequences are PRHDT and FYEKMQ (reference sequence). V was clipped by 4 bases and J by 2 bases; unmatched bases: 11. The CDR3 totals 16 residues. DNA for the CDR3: TGTGCCAGCAGCTCTCCGGGAGGACTGGGTCCCTACGAGCAGTACTTC. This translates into CASSSPGGLGPYEQYF.

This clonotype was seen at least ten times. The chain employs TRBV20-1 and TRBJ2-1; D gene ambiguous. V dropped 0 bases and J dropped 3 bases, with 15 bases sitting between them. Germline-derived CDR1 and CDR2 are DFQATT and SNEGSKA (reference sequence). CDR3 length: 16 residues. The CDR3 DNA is TGCAGTGCTAGAGATCTTAACAGATACGACTACAATGAGCAGTTCTTC. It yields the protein CSARDLNRYDYNEQFF.

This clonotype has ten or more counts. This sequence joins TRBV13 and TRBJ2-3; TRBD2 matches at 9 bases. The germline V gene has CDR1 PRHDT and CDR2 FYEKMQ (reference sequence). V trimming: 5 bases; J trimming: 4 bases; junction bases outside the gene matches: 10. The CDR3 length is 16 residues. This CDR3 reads CASSPSDSGSADTQYF. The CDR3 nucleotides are TGTGCCAGCAGCCCCTCGGATAGCGGGAGTGCAGATACGCAGTATTTT. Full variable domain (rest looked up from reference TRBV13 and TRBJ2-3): AAGVIQSPRHLIKEKRETATLKCYPIPRHDTVYWYQQGPGQDPQFLISFYEKMQSDKGSIPDRFSAQQFSDYHSELNMSSLELGDSALYFCASSPSDSGSADTQYFGPGTRLTVL.

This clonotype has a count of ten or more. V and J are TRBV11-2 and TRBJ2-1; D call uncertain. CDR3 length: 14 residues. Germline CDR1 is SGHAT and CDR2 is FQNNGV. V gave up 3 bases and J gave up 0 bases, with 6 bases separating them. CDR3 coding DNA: TGTGCCAGCAGCTTGGGCTACTCCTACAATGAGCAGTTCTTC. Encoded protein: CASSLGYSYNEQFF.

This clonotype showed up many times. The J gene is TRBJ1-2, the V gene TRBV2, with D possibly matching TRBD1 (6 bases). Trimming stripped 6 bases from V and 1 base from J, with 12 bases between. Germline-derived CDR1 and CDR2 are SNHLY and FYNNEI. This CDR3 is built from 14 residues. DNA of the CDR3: TGTGCCAGCAGCCGGGACACCGTTAACTATGGCTACACCTTC. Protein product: CASSRDTVNYGYTF.

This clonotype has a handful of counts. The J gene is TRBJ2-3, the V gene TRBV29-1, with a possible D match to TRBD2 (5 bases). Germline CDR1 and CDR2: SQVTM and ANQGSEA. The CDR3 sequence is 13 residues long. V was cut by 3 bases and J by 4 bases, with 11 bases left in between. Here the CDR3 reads CSVDRGISDTQYF. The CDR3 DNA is TGCAGCGTTGATAGAGGGATTTCAGATACGCAGTATTTT.

This CDR3 is CASSSRTRYNEQFF. The CDR3, as DNA: TGTGCCAGCAGTTCTCGGACTAGATACAATGAGCAGTTCTTC. The chain carries TRBV28 and TRBJ2-1; the match to TRBD2 covers 7 bases. The J segment lost 4 bases and the V segment lost 4 bases, leaving 4 bases of the junction unmatched. The CDR3 runs to 14 residues. CDR1 is MDHEN and CDR2 is SYDVKM in the germline V gene.

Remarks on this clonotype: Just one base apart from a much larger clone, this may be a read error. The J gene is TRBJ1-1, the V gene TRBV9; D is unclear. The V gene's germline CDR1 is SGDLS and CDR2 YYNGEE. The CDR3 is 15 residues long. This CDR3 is CASSVEAPGNTVAFF. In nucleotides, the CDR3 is TGTGCCAGCAGCGTGGAAGCTCCAGGAAACACTGTAGCTTTCTTT.

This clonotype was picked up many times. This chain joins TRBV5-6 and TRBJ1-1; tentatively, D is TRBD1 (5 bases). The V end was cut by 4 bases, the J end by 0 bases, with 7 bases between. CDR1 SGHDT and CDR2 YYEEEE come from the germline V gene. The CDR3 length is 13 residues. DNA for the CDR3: TGTGCCAGCAGCGACAGCATGAACACTGAAGCTTTCTTT. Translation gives CASSDSMNTEAFF.

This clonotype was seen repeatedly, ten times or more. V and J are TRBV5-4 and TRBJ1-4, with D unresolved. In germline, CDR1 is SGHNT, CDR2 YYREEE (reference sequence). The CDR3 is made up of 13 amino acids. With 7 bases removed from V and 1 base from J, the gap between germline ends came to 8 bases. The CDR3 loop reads CASQDGTNEKLFF. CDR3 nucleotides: TGTGCCAGCCAAGACGGAACTAATGAAAAACTGTTTTTT.

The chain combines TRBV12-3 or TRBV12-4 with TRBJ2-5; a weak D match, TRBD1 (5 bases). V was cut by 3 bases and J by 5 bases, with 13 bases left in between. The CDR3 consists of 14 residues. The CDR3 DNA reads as TGTGCCAGCAGTTTGGCAGGGAAGGCGGAGACCCAGTACTTC. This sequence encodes CASSLAGKAETQYF.

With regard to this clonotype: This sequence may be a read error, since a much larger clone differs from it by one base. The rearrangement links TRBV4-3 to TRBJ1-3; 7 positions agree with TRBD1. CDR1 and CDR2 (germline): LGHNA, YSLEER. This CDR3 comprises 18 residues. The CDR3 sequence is CTSSQTADRSNSGNTIYF. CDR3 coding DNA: TGCACCAGCAGCCAAACGGCGGACAGGTCGAACTCTGGAAACACCATATATTTT.

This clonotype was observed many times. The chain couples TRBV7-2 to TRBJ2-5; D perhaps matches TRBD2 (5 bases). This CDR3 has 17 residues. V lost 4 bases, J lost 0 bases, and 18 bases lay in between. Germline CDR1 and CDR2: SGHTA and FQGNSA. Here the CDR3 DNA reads TGTGCCAGCAGCTCCACACCCTGGACTGGAGACCAAGAGACCCAGTACTTC. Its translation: CASSSTPWTGDQETQYF.

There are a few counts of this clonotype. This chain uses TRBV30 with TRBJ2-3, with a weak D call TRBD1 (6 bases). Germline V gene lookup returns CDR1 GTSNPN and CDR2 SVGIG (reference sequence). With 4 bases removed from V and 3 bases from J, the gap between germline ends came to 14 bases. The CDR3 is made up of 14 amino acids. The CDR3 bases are TGTGCCTGGACACCTGGGGGCGGAACAGATACGCAGTATTTT. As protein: CAWTPGGGTDTQYF.

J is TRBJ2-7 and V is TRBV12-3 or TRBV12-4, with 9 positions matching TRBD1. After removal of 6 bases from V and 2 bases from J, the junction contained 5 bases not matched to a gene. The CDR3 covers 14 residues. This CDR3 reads CASSAGQGTYEQYF. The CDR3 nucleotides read TGTGCCAGCAGCGCGGGACAGGGAACCTACGAGCAGTACTTC.